The source of this TCR beta chain is a study of T cells after posttransplantation cyclophosphamide. V shed 7 bases, J shed 3 bases, and the junction held 7 bases outside the gene matches. This CDR3 comprises 15 residues. CDR1 and CDR2 from the germline V gene are MNHNS and SASEGT. The method was immunoSEQ multiplex PCR; TCRdb's version includes in-frame clones alone and lacks a portion of them. Listed for the sample are fewer than 40,000 clones, none seen a single time. This clone was seen only a few times. Its antigen is currently unknown. Whole-study findings and limits: Donor-recipient repertoire similarity was low at 1-2 months, rising over year one.

This TCR came from a woman aged 45-59 years in good health and a related stem cell transplant donor. The sequencing sample was made of PBMCs. This chain links TRBV6-1 with TRBJ2-3; 10 positions agree with TRBD1. CDR3 region: CASTWDRGVTDTQYF. The CDR3 coding sequence is TGTGCCAGCACCTGGGACAGGGGTGTAACAGATACGCAGTATTTT.